The 27 T cell receptor beta chains below all came from one sample that was sequenced in a study of T cell responses to AZD1222 COVID-19 vaccine. Sequenced by immunoSEQ multiplex PCR; TCRdb stores in-frame clones only, minus some. The sample shows 140,000 to 150,000 clones, around 85% of them seen only once. The sequences come from peripheral blood, collected on day 0 of AZD1222 vaccination. The receptors derive from an adult in good health.

J is TRBJ2-3 and V is TRBV19, with a tentative D call TRBD1 (6 bases). CDR3 length equals 14 residues. Trimming removed 10 bases from V and 0 bases from J, with 14 bases in between. The V gene's germline CDR1 is LNHDA and CDR2 SQIVND (reference sequence). The DNA for the CDR3 is TGTGCCACCAAAACAGGGCCTAGCACAGATACGCAGTATTTT. It yields the protein CATKTGPSTDTQYF.

CDR3 amino acids: CASSPGARETQYF. The CDR3 region has the DNA TGTGCCAGCAGCCCTGGGGCGCGTGAGACCCAGTACTTC. This chain uses TRBV11-3 with TRBJ2-5; D may be TRBD1 (5 bases). The CDR3 sequence is 13 residues long. The germline V and J ends were trimmed by 5 bases and 5 bases, with 12 bases remaining between them. Germline-derived CDR1 and CDR2 are SGHNT and YENEEA. The full variable domain, rest sourced from reference TRBV11-3 and TRBJ2-5, is EAGVVQSPRYKIIEKKQPVAFWCNPISGHNTLYWYLQNLGQGPELLIRYENEEAVDDSQLPKDRFSAERLKGVDSTLKIQPAELGDSAVYLCASSPGARETQYFGPGTRLLVL.

V gene TRBV2 combines with J gene TRBJ2-5, with D perhaps matching TRBD1 (6 bases). Germline assignment: CDR1 SNHLY and CDR2 FYNNEI. This CDR3 has 12 residues. With 4 bases removed from V and 3 bases from J, the gap between germline ends came to 6 bases. The chain's CDR3 is CASSGTEETQYF. CDR3 sequence (DNA): TGTGCCAGCAGTGGGACAGAAGAGACCCAGTACTTC.

The V gene is TRBV6-5, the J gene TRBJ2-3, with D unresolved. This CDR3 is 15 amino acids long. Germline values: CDR1 MNHEY, CDR2 SVGAGI. V was shortened by 6 bases and J by 0 bases, with 13 bases between the two germline ends. As DNA, the CDR3 is TGTGCCAGCAGGAGCTGGGGTCAGAGCACAGATACGCAGTATTTT. Amino acids: CASRSWGQSTDTQYF.

This clone was observed a handful of times. The chain recombines TRBV2 with TRBJ2-4, with unresolved D. The CDR3 runs 14 residues. The V end lost 11 bases, the J end lost 0 bases, and 14 bases lay between the germline ends. Per the germline V gene, CDR1 is SNHLY and CDR2 is FYNNEI. CDR3 amino acids: CAAEDPGAKNIQYF. DNA of the CDR3: TGTGCCGCGGAAGATCCGGGAGCCAAAAACATTCAGTACTTC.

V and J are TRBV21-1 and TRBJ1-2. TRBV21-1 is shown as a pseudogene. The CDR3 consists of 16 residues. The CDR3 here is CASSKVLGRANYGYTF. The CDR3 DNA follows: TGTGCCAGCAGCAAAGTCTTAGGTAGAGCTAACTATGGCTACACCTTC.

The chain couples TRBV18 to TRBJ1-2; D is ambiguous. CDR1 KGHSH and CDR2 LQKENI come from the germline V gene. Deletions cut 3 bases from V and 7 bases from J, with 15 bases between. The CDR3 has 14 amino acids. Here the CDR3 DNA reads TGTGCCAGCTCACCGAAAAACGGGCCAGGTGGCTACACCTTC. The encoded protein is CASSPKNGPGGYTF.

This chain's CDR3 is CASSNSGGANEQYF. CDR3 nucleotide sequence: TGTGCCAGCAGCAATTCCGGAGGTGCAAACGAGCAGTACTTC. The rearrangement joins TRBV27 to TRBJ2-7; the D gene is possibly TRBD2 (5 bases). The germline V gene has CDR1 MNHEY and CDR2 SMNVEV (reference sequence). The length of the CDR3 is 14 residues. V was pared by 6 bases and J by 5 bases, with 17 bases between.

The chain uses TRBV5-1 and TRBJ2-6, with 8 bases aligning to TRBD2. The length of the CDR3 is 16 residues. Looked up from germline, CDR1 is SGHRS and CDR2 is YFSETQ. J was trimmed by 0 bases and V by 6 bases; bases with no gene match: 5. CDR3 DNA sequence: TGCGCCAGCATAGCGGGGCCTGTCTCTGGGGCCAACGTCCTGACTTTC. Its translation is CASIAGPVSGANVLTF.

The J gene is TRBJ1-1, the V gene TRBV10-1; 9 bases are shared with TRBD1. J gave up 4 bases and V 6 bases, and 3 bases lay outside the gene matches. The germline gives CDR1 WNHNN, CDR2 SYGVQD (reference sequence). CDR3 length: 13 amino acids. The CDR3 DNA reads TGCGCCAGCAGCTTACAGGGGGCCACTGAAGCTTTCTTT. Its protein product is CASSLQGATEAFF.

The rearrangement joins TRBV6-6 to TRBJ2-7, with TRBD2 as a possible D gene (6 bases). The CDR3 length is 13 residues. Deletions cut 8 bases from V and 9 bases from J, with 20 bases between. Germline-derived CDR1 and CDR2 are MNHNY and SVGAGI (reference sequence). CDR3 loop: CASRTQGGGWQYF. CDR3 nucleotides: TGTGCCAGCCGGACTCAGGGTGGAGGGTGGCAGTACTTC.

The V gene is TRBV2, the J gene TRBJ1-1, with unresolved D. CDR3 length: 14 residues. CDR1 and CDR2 from the germline V gene are SNHLY and FYNNEI. Trimming removed 4 bases from V and 6 bases from J, with 15 bases in between. The CDR3 DNA reads TGTGCCAGCAGTGCGGATCGTTGGGTCTCTGAAGCTTTCTTT. Amino acid sequence: CASSADRWVSEAFF. Together with reference TRBV2 and TRBJ1-1, the CDR3 gives the full variable domain: EPEVTQTPSHQVTQMGQEVILRCVPISNHLYFYWYRQILGQKVEFLVSFYNNEISEKSEIFDDQFSVERPDGSNFTLKIRSTKLEDSAMYFCASSADRWVSEAFFGQGTRLTVV.

This clone was recorded once. This chain connects TRBV6-5 to TRBJ2-5, with a weak D call TRBD1 (6 bases). CDR3 length: 14 residues. Per the germline V gene, CDR1 is MNHEY and CDR2 is SVGAGI. The V end was cut by 4 bases, the J end by 1 base, with 10 bases between. The CDR3: CASSFGQIQETQYF. In DNA, the CDR3 is TGTGCCAGCAGTTTTGGACAGATCCAAGAGACCCAGTACTTC.

This rearrangement joins TRBV19 to TRBJ1-5, with 7 bases identical to TRBD1. The CDR3 length is 16 residues. Germline-derived CDR1 and CDR2 are LNHDA and SQIVND (reference sequence). J gave up 0 bases and V 3 bases, and 5 bases lay outside the gene matches. The CDR3 coding sequence is TGTGCCAGTAGTATTTTCGGGACAGTTAGCAATCAGCCCCAGCATTTT. Translating it yields CASSIFGTVSNQPQHF.

The chain carries TRBV18 and TRBJ1-1; 7 bases match TRBD1. This CDR3 comprises 15 residues. Losses at the gene ends were 5 bases for V and 0 bases for J; bases not matched to a gene: 6. Germline V gene sequence: CDR1 KGHSH, CDR2 LQKENI. CDR3 DNA: TGTGCCAGCTCAGCCGGGACAGCACTGAACACTGAAGCTTTCTTT. Translation gives CASSAGTALNTEAFF.

This clone was detected only once. The CDR3 is CASSPGTGYGYTF. CDR3 in DNA: TGTGCCAGCTCACCCGGTACCGGCTATGGCTACACCTTC. V is TRBV18 and J is TRBJ1-2; D is undetermined. The germline V and J ends were trimmed by 3 bases and 4 bases, with 9 bases remaining between them. This CDR3 has 13 amino acids. Germline V gene lookup returns CDR1 KGHSH and CDR2 LQKENI.

V and J are TRBV12-5 and TRBJ2-3; TRBD1 agrees at 9 bases. The length of the CDR3 is 16 residues. Germline CDR1 LGHNT, CDR2 FRNRAP. V was clipped by 6 bases and J by 2 bases; unmatched bases: 9. In DNA form, the CDR3 reads TGTGCTAGTGGCCGGGACAGGGCCTTATTCACAGATACGCAGTATTTT. Amino acid sequence: CASGRDRALFTDTQYF.

The genes are TRBV5-4 and TRBJ2-3, with 11 bases aligning to TRBD2. The V gene's germline CDR1 is SGHNT and CDR2 YYREEE (reference sequence). The CDR3 contains 18 residues. Trimming took 6 bases from V and 8 from J; bases not matched to a gene: 20. CDR3 in DNA: TGTGCCAGCACCGCGGGCGGTTTTAGCGGGGGGGCCGAGAGTACGCAGTATTTT. Translated: CASTAGGFSGGAESTQYF.

This sequence joins TRBV28 and TRBJ1-3; 7 nucleotides match TRBD1. Trimming cost V 5 bases and J 2 bases; bases outside gene matches: 9. The CDR3 sequence is 16 residues long. Germline V gives CDR1 MDHEN, CDR2 SYDVKM. The CDR3 is CASSPYRQGTGNTIYF. The CDR3 bases are TGTGCCAGCAGTCCGTACAGACAGGGTACTGGAAACACCATATATTTT.

The chain carries TRBV7-9 and TRBJ2-5, with D tentatively TRBD2 (6 bases). Per germline, CDR1 SEHNR and CDR2 FQNEAQ (reference sequence). The CDR3 covers 16 residues. V dropped 5 bases and J dropped 5 bases, with 21 bases sitting between them. CDR3 region: CASSPPGGLFGETQYF. The CDR3 nucleotides are TGTGCCAGCAGCCCTCCTGGGGGACTGTTCGGGGAGACCCAGTACTTC.

The chain combines TRBV6-5 with TRBJ2-1; 8 positions agree with TRBD1. Trimming removed 4 bases from V and 7 bases from J; junction bases left unmatched: 9. CDR3 length equals 15 residues. The germline V gene has CDR1 MNHEY and CDR2 SVGAGI. CDR3 amino acids: CASSFGTGALNEQFF. In nucleotides, the CDR3 is TGTGCCAGCAGTTTCGGGACAGGAGCCTTGAATGAGCAGTTCTTC.

V is TRBV13 and J is TRBJ2-7, with D hard to call. CDR3 length: 11 residues. Per germline, CDR1 PRHDT and CDR2 FYEKMQ (reference sequence). V lost 4 bases to trimming and J lost 4 bases, with 5 bases between them. The CDR3 protein is CASSSSYEQYF. As DNA, the CDR3 is TGTGCCAGCAGCTCTTCTTACGAGCAGTACTTC.

This chain connects TRBV7-9 to TRBJ2-1; possible D gene TRBD1, 5 bases. CDR1 is SEHNR, CDR2 FQNEAQ, per germline (reference sequence). The V end was cut by 5 bases, the J end by 2 bases, with 13 bases between. The CDR3 has 15 residues. CDR3 in DNA: TGTGCCAGCAGCCCCTGGCAGGGCGCCTACAATGAGCAGTTCTTC. This translates into CASSPWQGAYNEQFF.

This chain joins TRBV27 and TRBJ1-4; tentatively, D is TRBD1 (6 bases). CDR1 is MNHEY and CDR2 is SMNVEV in the germline V gene (reference sequence). The ends were cut back, 5 bases at V and 7 bases at J, with 14 bases in the middle. The CDR3 length is 14 residues. The CDR3 protein is CASSPAGGGEKLFF. In nucleotides, the CDR3 is TGTGCCAGCAGTCCAGCGGGGGGCGGTGAAAAACTGTTTTTT.

CDR3 residues: CASSQESNQPQHF. The CDR3 bases are TGTGCCAGCAGCCAAGAATCAAATCAGCCCCAGCATTTT. This chain links TRBV4-2 with TRBJ1-5; D remains ambiguous. The V gene lost 0 bases and the J gene lost 4 bases, with 4 bases spanning the gap. The length of the CDR3 is 13 residues. Germline CDR1 and CDR2: LGHNA and YNFKEQ.

The CDR3 reads CASSSSGGDTEAFF. The CDR3, as DNA: TGTGCCAGCAGCTCCTCGGGTGGGGACACTGAAGCTTTCTTT. This rearrangement joins TRBV7-9 to TRBJ1-1; D gene ambiguous. Germline V gives CDR1 SEHNR, CDR2 FQNEAQ (reference sequence). The CDR3 is 14 residues long. Trimming removed 4 bases at V and 3 bases at J, with 12 bases between. Full variable domain (outside the CDR3, taken from reference TRBV7-9 and TRBJ1-1): DTGVSQNPRHKITKRGQNVTFRCDPISEHNRLYWYRQTLGQGPEFLTYFQNEAQLEKSRLLSDRFSAERPKGSFSTLEIQRTEQGDSAMYLCASSSSGGDTEAFFGQGTRLTVV.

This chain joins TRBV6-1 and TRBJ2-2; tentatively, D is TRBD2 (6 bases). CDR1 MNHNS and CDR2 SASEGT come from the germline V gene. Trimming left V 1 base short and J 4 bases short, with 13 bases between. CDR3 size: 16 residues. CDR3 residues: CASSEDQRAATGELFF. The CDR3 DNA reads as TGTGCCAGCAGTGAAGACCAGCGGGCCGCCACCGGGGAGCTGTTTTTT.